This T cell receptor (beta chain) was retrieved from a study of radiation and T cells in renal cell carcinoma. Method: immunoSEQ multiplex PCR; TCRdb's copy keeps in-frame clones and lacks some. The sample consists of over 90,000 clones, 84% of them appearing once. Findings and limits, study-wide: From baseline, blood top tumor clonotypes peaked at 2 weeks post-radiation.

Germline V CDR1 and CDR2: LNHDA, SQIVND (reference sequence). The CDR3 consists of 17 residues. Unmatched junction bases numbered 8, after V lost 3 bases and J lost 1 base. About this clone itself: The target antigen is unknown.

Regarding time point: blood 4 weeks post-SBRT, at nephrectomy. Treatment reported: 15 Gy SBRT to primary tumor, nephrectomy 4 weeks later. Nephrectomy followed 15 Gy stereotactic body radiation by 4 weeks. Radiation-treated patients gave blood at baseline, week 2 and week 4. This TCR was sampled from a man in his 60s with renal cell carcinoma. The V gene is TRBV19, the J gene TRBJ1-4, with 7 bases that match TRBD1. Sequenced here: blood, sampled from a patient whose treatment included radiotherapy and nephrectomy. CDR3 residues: CASSIWRQGGTNEKLFF. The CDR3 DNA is TGTGCCAGTAGTATTTGGAGACAGGGCGGAACTAATGAAAAACTGTTTTTT. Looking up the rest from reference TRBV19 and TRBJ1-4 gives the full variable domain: DGGITQSPKYLFRKEGQNVTLSCEQNLNHDAMYWYRQDPGQGLRLIYYSQIVNDFQKGDIAEGYSVSREKKESFPLTVTSAQKNPTAFYLCASSIWRQGGTNEKLFFGSGTQLSVL.